The source of this T cell receptor (beta chain) is a study of blood T cell repertoires in COVID-19. In the study overall: Sites across the United States, Italy and Spain contributed samples from acute and convalescent COVID-19. T cells, B-cell-depleted T cells, or PBMCs provided the cDNA or gDNA that served as material.

Authors' analysis steps: The authors estimated nucleated cell counts from reference gene primer amplification. Here immunoSEQ multiplex PCR was the method, and the copy in TCRdb shows in-frame clones only, minus some. The V and J calls and clone size come from that table; D and trimming were worked out from the DNA. The data show about 240,000 clones, more than 75% seen once. The TCR comes from an older man with acute or convalescent COVID-19. Sequencing was done on a sample of peripheral blood.

This CDR3 is CASSQEGGTGSADTQYF. DNA for the CDR3: TGCGCCAGCAGCCAAGAAGGAGGGACAGGTTCGGCAGATACGCAGTATTTT. The chain couples TRBV4-3 to TRBJ2-3; TRBD1 matches 8 bases. The germline gives CDR1 LGHNA, CDR2 YSLEER. V trimming: 0 bases; J trimming: 4 bases; junction bases outside the gene matches: 9. The CDR3 contains 17 residues.